These 10 T cell receptor beta chains came from one sample sequenced in a study of CD8+ T cells in alopecia areata. RNA extraction was followed by reverse transcription into cDNA, which acted as the sequencing template. Using immunoSEQ multiplex PCR, the repertoire was profiled, and TCRdb retains in-frame clones only, with some absent. There are 80,000 to 100,000 clones in the sample; 41% occur only once, and about 1.4% lies in the top ten. The sample taken for sequencing was CD4+ T cells sorted from blood. These receptors were obtained from a human donor with alopecia areata.

This CDR3 reads CASSEAWTGSGSAYEQYF. CDR3 bases: TGTGCCAGCAGTGAAGCATGGACAGGCTCGGGGAGCGCCTACGAGCAGTACTTC. The chain links TRBV6-1 to TRBJ2-7; 7 bases fit TRBD1. In germline, CDR1 is MNHNS, CDR2 SASEGT. This CDR3 has 18 amino acids. Losses at the gene ends were 0 bases for V and 2 bases for J; bases not matched to a gene: 13.

The V gene is TRBV7-2, the J gene TRBJ2-7, with D possibly being TRBD1 or TRBD2 (7 bases each). The germline V and J ends were trimmed by 5 bases and 2 bases, with 13 bases remaining between them. Looked up from germline, CDR1 is SGHTA and CDR2 is FQGNSA. The CDR3 spans 14 residues. The DNA of the CDR3 is TGTGCCAGCAGCAGAGCGGGACAGACCTACGAGCAGTACTTC. This encodes CASSRAGQTYEQYF.

Only a few counts were recorded for this clone. The chain joins TRBV5-5 to TRBJ1-2; no definite D call. Germline V gene sequence: CDR1 SGHKS, CDR2 YYEKEE (reference sequence). V lost 6 bases and J 1 base, leaving 13 bases between the germline ends. The CDR3 is 14 residues long. CDR3 coding DNA: TGTGCCAGCACCCCGTCGGGGAATAACTATGGCTACACCTTC. Translating gives CASTPSGNNYGYTF. The complete variable domain, with remaining parts taken from reference TRBV5-5 and TRBJ1-2, reads DAGVTQSPTHLIKTRGQQVTLRCSPISGHKSVSWYQQVLGQGPQFIFQYYEKEERGRGNFPDRFSARQFPNYSSELNVNALLLGDSALYLCASTPSGNNYGYTFGSGTRLTVV.

V usage is TRBV5-4 and J usage is TRBJ2-7; D gene unclear. Trimming took 0 bases from V and 3 from J, leaving 10 bases between them. CDR3 size: 14 residues. Germline V gene data show CDR1 as SGHNT and CDR2 as YYREEE (reference sequence). The CDR3 DNA reads TGTGCCAGCAGCTTGGTCCTGGGGAACTACGAGCAGTACTTC. It translates to CASSLVLGNYEQYF.

The chain combines TRBV6-1 with TRBJ2-1, with 7 bases aligning to TRBD2. V trimming: 3 bases; J trimming: 6 bases; junction bases outside the gene matches: 11. Germline values: CDR1 MNHNS, CDR2 SASEGT. The CDR3 covers 16 residues. CDR3 amino acids: CASSDFGRIFLNEQFF. For the CDR3, the DNA is TGTGCCAGCAGTGACTTCGGGAGGATCTTCCTCAATGAGCAGTTCTTC.

V and J are TRBV7-9 and TRBJ2-7; 9 bases fit TRBD1. This CDR3 spans 14 amino acids. V lost 1 base and J lost 3; bases outside the gene matches: 1. Germline V CDR1 and CDR2: SEHNR, FQNEAQ (reference sequence). Here the CDR3 DNA reads TGTGCCAGCAGCTTAGGACAGGGGGTCTACGAGCAGTACTTC. The encoded protein is CASSLGQGVYEQYF.

The chain is built from TRBV7-8 and TRBJ2-7, with 7 bases lining up with TRBD1. CDR3 length: 11 amino acids. Germline V gene data show CDR1 as SGHVS and CDR2 as FQNEAQ. V was clipped by 5 bases and J by 9 bases; unmatched bases: 4. CDR3 residues: CASSPDRPQYF. The CDR3 bases are TGTGCCAGCAGCCCGGACAGGCCGCAGTACTTC.

The V call is TRBV15, the J call TRBJ2-4; tentative D call: TRBD2 (6 bases). The CDR3 spans 16 residues. Germline V gives CDR1 LNHNV, CDR2 YYDKDF (reference sequence). Trimming shortened V by 1 base and J by 3 bases, and 13 bases separated the two germline ends. The CDR3 reads CATSRVGREVKNIQYF. The CDR3 coding sequence is TGTGCCACCAGCAGAGTAGGCAGGGAGGTCAAAAACATTCAGTACTTC.

The V call is TRBV27, the J call TRBJ2-3; D is uncertain. Trimming shortened V by 0 bases and J by 3 bases, and 13 bases separated the two germline ends. Per germline, CDR1 MNHEY and CDR2 SMNVEV (reference sequence). The CDR3 is made up of 16 amino acids. The CDR3 spells CASSLSSVWSTDTQYF. DNA for the CDR3: TGTGCCAGCAGTTTATCCTCGGTTTGGTCGACAGATACGCAGTATTTT.

This chain connects TRBV5-1 to TRBJ2-5; D gene unclear. V lost 7 bases and J lost 4, with 17 bases in between. Germline V gene lookup returns CDR1 SGHRS and CDR2 YFSETQ. CDR3 length: 14 residues. CDR3 residues: CASVRMSGRETQYF. The CDR3 DNA is TGCGCCAGCGTTAGGATGAGTGGGCGAGAGACCCAGTACTTC.